This note documents a single T cell receptor beta chain sequence. Trimming took 2 bases from V and 0 from J, leaving 10 bases between them. The CDR3 spans 15 residues. In germline, CDR1 is KGHSH, CDR2 LQKENI. This specimen comes from a study of blood T cell repertoires in COVID-19. Across the whole study: Italy, Spain and the United States were the sources of the convalescent and acute COVID-19 samples. PBMCs, B-cell-depleted T cells, or T cells were the source of the cDNA or gDNA that made up the material.

Per the original methods: Reference gene primer amplification in the assay estimated nucleated cell counts. Only in-frame clones appear in the TCRdb table, and some are missing; sequencing was by immunoSEQ multiplex PCR. Clone size and the V and J calls come from that table; the DNA yielded D and trimming. Of more than 95,000 clones listed, around four fifths are singletons. Source material: peripheral blood. The receptor's source is a man aged 55-75 years with acute or convalescent COVID-19. This sequence joins TRBV18 and TRBJ1-1; possible D gene TRBD1, 5 bases. The DNA of the CDR3 is TGTGCCAGCTCACCAACGCAGGGATTGAACACTGAAGCTTTCTTT. Its translation is CASSPTQGLNTEAFF.